This T cell receptor (beta chain) stems from a study of beta chain features in type 1 diabetes. Regarding the study as a whole: Researchers reported that naive, central memory and Treg TCRB repertoires appeared more similar in patients than in healthy donors. Across all four CD4+ subsets, people with type 1 diabetes showed modestly shorter TCRB CDR3s.

Of note for this clone: Its antigen is as yet unknown.

Sequencing targeted expressed TCRB transcripts, as all isolated RNA had been reverse transcribed. The method was immunoSEQ multiplex PCR; TCRdb's version includes in-frame clones alone and lacks a portion of them. The table includes approximately 330,000 clones, approximately 11% detected once. V lost 5 bases, J lost 2 bases, and 19 bases lay in between. This CDR3 has 16 residues. The germline gives CDR1 MDHEN, CDR2 SYDVKM. This chain joins TRBV28 and TRBJ2-7, with D possibly TRBD2 on 7 matching bases. Sequencing input: naive CD4+ T cells from blood. This sequence originates from a woman aged 25 to 39 in good health. CDR3 coding DNA: TGTGCCAGCAGTATCTTGGGGGCTAGCGGTACCTACGAGCAGTACTTC. Encoded protein: CASSILGASGTYEQYF.